Sequencing of this TCR beta chain was carried out in a study of spatial heterogeneity in lung cancer (dated by TCRdb to between 2018 and 2020). About the investigation overall: Beta-chain transcripts were consistently detected in greater numbers than alpha-chain transcripts, which likely reflects a higher abundance of beta-chain transcripts. Nonsynonymous mutation counts, determined by whole-exome sequencing of tumor tissue, were related to features of the TCR repertoire. TCR alpha and beta repertoires were quantitatively compared across multiple tumor regions, matched nontumor lung and blood in non-small cell lung cancer. In the raw uncorrected reads, each unique combination of TCR and UMI appeared more than ten times on average. Both alpha and beta chains were TCR-sequenced in samples taken at surgery, namely 220 tumor regions, 63 to 70 matched nontumor lung samples and 50 to 60 PBMC samples. Beyond this particular receptor, the publication reports: Confirming at a functional level the hypothesis that regional TCRs recognize regional mutations was considered to require additional single-cell paired TCR alpha and beta sequencing. Ubiquitous expanded tumor TCRs were found in blood more often at tumor resection than at routine follow-up.

Library prep was done by 5' RACE. This sample was sequenced with a NextSeq 500. To allow correction of PCR and sequencing errors, the TCR library protocol tagged every TCR cDNA molecule with a unique molecular identifier. From the authors' description of their analysis: Decombinator tools were used for TCR identification, UMI-based error correction and CDR3 extraction. Expanded TCRs were defined as those above a frequency of 2 per 1,000, corresponding to the top 1% of the tumor frequency distribution. Renyi diversity was computed with the R vegan package after each repertoire had been subsampled 100 times to 5,000 TCRs. To build CDR3 similarity networks, amino acid triplet string-kernel similarity was used, and CDR3s were connected when their pairwise similarity was above 0.82. TCRdb reran the public reads through fastp at Q25 and MiXCR, keeping productive beta chains. Records with the same CDR3 protein are collapsed into one entry carrying the most frequent genes and DNA. V and J calls and clone size were set by TCRdb, not the authors. Present in this sample are 40,000 to 50,000 distinct CDR3 sequences, roughly an eighth of which were seen just once. The ten largest make up about 60% of the sample.

CDR1 and CDR2 (MNHNY, SVGAGI) derive from the germline V gene (reference sequence). At the junction V is shortened by 3 bases and J by 12 bases, with 17 bases in between. Taken from cysteine to phenylalanine, the CDR3 has 13 residues. Here the CDR3 DNA is all that survives: 39 bases in frame from base 1. The time point label on this specimen signifies: sample taken at primary tumor resection. TCR sequencing used whole RNA extracted from tumor and nontumor lung tissue, or from cryopreserved PBMC samples, without cell sorting. Donors were around 71 patients with early-stage, untreated non-small cell lung cancer from the lung TRACERx cohort. Only patients with enough RNA available from two or more tumor regions were chosen for TCR sequencing. This clonotype was seen more than once but under ten times. The antigen it recognizes is unknown. It has no much larger one-base neighbor in the sample; base qualities were not kept.

The chain is encoded by TRBV6-6 joined to TRBJ1-2, with the D gene not clear enough to name. The sequence was obtained from a male donor with early-stage non-small cell lung cancer. The source material was PBMCs, sampled at surgery. The nucleotides are TGTGCCAGCAGTTATGGAGAGGATGCCGCAAACACCTTC. It is translated as CASSYGEDAANTF.